Below, one TCR beta chain is given with its context. Assay: immunoSEQ multiplex PCR; the TCRdb copy retains only in-frame clones and omits some. The sample shows around 66,000 clones, around nine tenths of them seen only once. Time point here: peripheral blood 6 weeks after treatment start. Locally advanced or metastatic urothelial carcinoma was diagnosed in the patients. The sample comes from a study of PD-L1 blockade in urothelial cancer. For the study at large: Samples of blood were analyzed 3 weeks (second dose) and 6 weeks after treatment start.

CDR1 and CDR2 (germline): SGDLS, YYNGEE. Deletions cut 3 bases from V and 3 bases from J, with 10 bases between. The CDR3 totals 14 residues. The sequencing here drew on PBMCs, taken around atezolizumab (anti-PD-L1) treatment. This sequence was found in a man aged 60 to 69 with urothelial cancer. V gene TRBV9 combines with J gene TRBJ1-3; no clear D gene. The DNA for the CDR3 is TGTGCCAGCAGCGGGGGAGTTAATGGAAACACCATATATTTT. Its protein product is CASSGGVNGNTIYF.